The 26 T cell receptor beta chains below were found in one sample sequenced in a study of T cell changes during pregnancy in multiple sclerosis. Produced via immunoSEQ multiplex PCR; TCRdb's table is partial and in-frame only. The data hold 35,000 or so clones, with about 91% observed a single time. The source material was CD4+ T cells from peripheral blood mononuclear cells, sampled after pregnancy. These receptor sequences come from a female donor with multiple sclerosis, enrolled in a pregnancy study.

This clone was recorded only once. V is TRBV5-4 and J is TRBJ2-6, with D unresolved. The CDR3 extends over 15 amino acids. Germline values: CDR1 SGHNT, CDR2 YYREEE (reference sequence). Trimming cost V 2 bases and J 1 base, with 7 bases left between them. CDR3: CASSLLLSGANVLTF. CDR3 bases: TGTGCCAGCAGCTTACTACTATCTGGGGCCAACGTCCTGACTTTC.

The chain's CDR3 is CASSLVPAGRTEAFF. The CDR3 DNA reads TGTGCCAGCAGCTTAGTGCCCGCGGGGAGGACTGAAGCTTTCTTT. V gene TRBV7-2 combines with J gene TRBJ1-1; D unresolved. In germline, CDR1 is SGHTA, CDR2 FQGNSA. The CDR3 spans 15 residues. V lost 1 base and J lost 5, with 14 bases in between.

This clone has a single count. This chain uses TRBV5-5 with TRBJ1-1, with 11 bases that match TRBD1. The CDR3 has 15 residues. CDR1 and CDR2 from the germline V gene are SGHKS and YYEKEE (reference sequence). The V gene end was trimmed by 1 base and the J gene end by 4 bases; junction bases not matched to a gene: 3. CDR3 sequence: CASSLWDRGGTEAFF. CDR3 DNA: TGTGCCAGCAGCTTGTGGGACAGGGGGGGCACTGAAGCTTTCTTT.

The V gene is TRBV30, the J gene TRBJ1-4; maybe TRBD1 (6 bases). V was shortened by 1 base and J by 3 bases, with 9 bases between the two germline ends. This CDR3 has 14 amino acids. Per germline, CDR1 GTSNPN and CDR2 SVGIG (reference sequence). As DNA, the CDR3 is TGTGCCTGGAGTGAGGGGGGGGCTAATGAAAAACTGTTTTTT. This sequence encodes CAWSEGGANEKLFF.

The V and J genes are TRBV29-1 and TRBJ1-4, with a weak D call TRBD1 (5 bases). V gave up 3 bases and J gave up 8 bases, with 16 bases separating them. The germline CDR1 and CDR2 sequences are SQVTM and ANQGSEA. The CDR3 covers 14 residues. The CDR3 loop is CSVDDGRSGEKLFF. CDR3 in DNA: TGCAGCGTTGATGATGGGCGTTCAGGGGAAAAACTGTTTTTT.

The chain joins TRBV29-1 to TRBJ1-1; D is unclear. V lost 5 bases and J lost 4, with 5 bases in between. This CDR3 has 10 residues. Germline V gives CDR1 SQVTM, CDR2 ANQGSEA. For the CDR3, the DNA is TGCAGCGTTTCCGGCACTGAAGCTTTCTTT. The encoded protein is CSVSGTEAFF.

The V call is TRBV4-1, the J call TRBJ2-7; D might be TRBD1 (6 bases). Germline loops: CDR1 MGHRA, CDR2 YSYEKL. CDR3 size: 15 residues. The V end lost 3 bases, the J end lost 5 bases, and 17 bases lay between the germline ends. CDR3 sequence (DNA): TGCGCCAGCAGCCAGGGGCAAGTAGGACAGAACGAGCAGTACTTC. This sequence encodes CASSQGQVGQNEQYF.

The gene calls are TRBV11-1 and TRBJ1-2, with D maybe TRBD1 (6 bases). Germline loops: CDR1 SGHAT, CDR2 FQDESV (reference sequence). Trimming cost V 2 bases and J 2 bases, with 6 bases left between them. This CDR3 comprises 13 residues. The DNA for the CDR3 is TGTGCCAGCAGCTTACAGGGGAACTATGGCTACACCTTC. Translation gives CASSLQGNYGYTF.

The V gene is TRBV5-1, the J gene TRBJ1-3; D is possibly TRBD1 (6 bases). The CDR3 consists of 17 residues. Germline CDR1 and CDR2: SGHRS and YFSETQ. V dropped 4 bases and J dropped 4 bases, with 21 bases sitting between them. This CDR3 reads CASSPVLTGSLGNTIYF. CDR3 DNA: TGCGCCAGCAGCCCAGTGTTAACAGGGTCGTTAGGAAACACCATATATTTT.

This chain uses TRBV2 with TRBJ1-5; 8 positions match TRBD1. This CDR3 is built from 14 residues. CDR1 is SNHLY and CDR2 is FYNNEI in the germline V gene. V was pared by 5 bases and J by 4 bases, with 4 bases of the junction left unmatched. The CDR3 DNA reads TGTGCCAGCAGTCTTGACAGGGGTAATCAGCCCCAGCATTTT. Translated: CASSLDRGNQPQHF.

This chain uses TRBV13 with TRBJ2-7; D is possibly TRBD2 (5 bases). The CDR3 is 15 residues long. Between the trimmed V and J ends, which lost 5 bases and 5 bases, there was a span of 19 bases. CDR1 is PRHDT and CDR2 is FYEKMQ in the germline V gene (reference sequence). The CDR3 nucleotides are TGTGCCAGCAGCCCCCATGGACTCCATATCAACGAGCAGTACTTC. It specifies CASSPHGLHINEQYF.

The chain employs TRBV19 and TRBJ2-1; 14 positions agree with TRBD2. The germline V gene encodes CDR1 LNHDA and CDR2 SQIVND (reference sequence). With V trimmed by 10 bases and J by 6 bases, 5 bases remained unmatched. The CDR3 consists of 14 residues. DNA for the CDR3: TGTGCCACCATGGGACTAGCGGGAGCCAATGAGCAGTTCTTC. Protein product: CATMGLAGANEQFF. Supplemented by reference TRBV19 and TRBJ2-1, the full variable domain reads DGGITQSPKYLFRKEGQNVTLSCEQNLNHDAMYWYRQDPGQGLRLIYYSQIVNDFQKGDIAEGYSVSREKKESFPLTVTSAQKNPTAFYLCATMGLAGANEQFFGPGTRLTVL.

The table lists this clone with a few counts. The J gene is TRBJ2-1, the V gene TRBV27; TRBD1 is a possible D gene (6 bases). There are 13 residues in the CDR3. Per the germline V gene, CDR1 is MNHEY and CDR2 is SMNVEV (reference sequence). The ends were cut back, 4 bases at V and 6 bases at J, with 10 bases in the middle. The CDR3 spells CASSSGAGNEQFF. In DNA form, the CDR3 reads TGTGCCAGCAGTTCAGGGGCGGGCAATGAGCAGTTCTTC.

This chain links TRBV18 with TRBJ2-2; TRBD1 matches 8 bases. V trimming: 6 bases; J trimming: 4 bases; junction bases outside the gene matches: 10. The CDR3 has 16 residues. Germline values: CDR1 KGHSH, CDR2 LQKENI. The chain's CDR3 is CASSRGGTGGTGELFF. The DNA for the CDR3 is TGTGCCAGCTCCCGTGGGGGGACAGGCGGCACCGGGGAGCTGTTTTTT.

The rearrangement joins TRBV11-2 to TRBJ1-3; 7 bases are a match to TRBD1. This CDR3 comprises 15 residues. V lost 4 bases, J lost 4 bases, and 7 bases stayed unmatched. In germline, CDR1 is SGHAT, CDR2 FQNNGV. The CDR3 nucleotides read TGTGCCAGCAGCTCTCAGACAGGGTGGGGAAACACCATATATTTT. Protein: CASSSQTGWGNTIYF. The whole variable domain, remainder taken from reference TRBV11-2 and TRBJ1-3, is EAGVAQSPRYKIIEKRQSVAFWCNPISGHATLYWYQQILGQGPKLLIQFQNNGVVDDSQLPKDRFSAERLKGVDSTLKIQPAKLEDSAVYLCASSSQTGWGNTIYFGEGSWLTVV.

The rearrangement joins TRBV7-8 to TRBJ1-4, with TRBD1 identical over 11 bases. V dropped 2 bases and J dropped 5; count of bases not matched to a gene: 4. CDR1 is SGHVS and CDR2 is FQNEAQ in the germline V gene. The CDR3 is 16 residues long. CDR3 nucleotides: TGTGCCAGCAGCTTACGTGGGACAGGGGGGAATGAAAAACTGTTTTTT. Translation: CASSLRGTGGNEKLFF.

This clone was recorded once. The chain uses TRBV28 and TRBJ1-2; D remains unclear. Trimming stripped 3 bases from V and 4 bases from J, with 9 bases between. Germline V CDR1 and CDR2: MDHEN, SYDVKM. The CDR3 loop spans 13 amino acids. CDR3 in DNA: TGTGCCAGCAGTTTTACCAGAAGCTATGGCTACACCTTC. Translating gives CASSFTRSYGYTF.

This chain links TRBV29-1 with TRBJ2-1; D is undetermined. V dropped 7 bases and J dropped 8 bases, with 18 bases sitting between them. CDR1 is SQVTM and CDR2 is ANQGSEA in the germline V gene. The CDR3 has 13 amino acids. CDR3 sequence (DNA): TGCAGCGCTCAACGTGCGTTCTTCGATGAGCAGTTCTTC. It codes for CSAQRAFFDEQFF.

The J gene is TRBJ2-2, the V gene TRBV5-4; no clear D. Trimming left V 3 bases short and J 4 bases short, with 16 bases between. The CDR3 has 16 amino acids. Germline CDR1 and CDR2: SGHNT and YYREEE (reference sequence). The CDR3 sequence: CASSSPSLRSTGELFF. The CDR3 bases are TGTGCCAGCAGCTCCCCCAGCCTCAGGTCCACCGGGGAGCTGTTTTTT. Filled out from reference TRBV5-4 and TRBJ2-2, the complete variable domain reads ETGVTQSPTHLIKTRGQQVTLRCSSQSGHNTVSWYQQALGQGPQFIFQYYREEENGRGNFPPRFSGLQFPNYSSELNVNALELDDSALYLCASSSPSLRSTGELFFGEGSRLTVL.

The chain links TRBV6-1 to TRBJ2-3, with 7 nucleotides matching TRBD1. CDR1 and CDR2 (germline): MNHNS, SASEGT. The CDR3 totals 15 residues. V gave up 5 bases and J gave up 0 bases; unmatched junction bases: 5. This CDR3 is CASSHDRVSTDTQYF. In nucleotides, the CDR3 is TGTGCCAGCAGTCACGACAGGGTCAGCACAGATACGCAGTATTTT.

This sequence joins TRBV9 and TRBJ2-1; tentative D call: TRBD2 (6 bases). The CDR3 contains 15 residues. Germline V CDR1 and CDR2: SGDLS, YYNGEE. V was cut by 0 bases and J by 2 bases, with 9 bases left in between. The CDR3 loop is CASSVAAGPYNEQFF. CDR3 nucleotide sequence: TGTGCCAGCAGCGTAGCGGCGGGGCCCTACAATGAGCAGTTCTTC. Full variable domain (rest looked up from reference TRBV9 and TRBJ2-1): DSGVTQTPKHLITATGQRVTLRCSPRSGDLSVYWYQQSLDQGLQFLIQYYNGEERAKGNILERFSAQQFPDLHSELNLSSLELGDSALYFCASSVAAGPYNEQFFGPGTRLTVL.

DNA for the CDR3: TGTGCCATCAGTTCCTTGGGGGGGATGAACACTGAAGCTTTCTTT. Protein: CAISSLGGMNTEAFF. The genes are TRBV10-3 and TRBJ1-1; TRBD1 might be the D (5 bases). Germline CDR1 and CDR2: ENHRY and SYGVKD. The V and J ends lost 5 bases and 0 bases respectively, with 13 bases between them. The CDR3 runs 15 residues.

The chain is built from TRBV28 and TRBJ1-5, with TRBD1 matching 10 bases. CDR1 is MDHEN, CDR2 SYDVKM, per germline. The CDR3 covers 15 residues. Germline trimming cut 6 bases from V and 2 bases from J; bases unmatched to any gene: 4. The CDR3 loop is CASRTGGAGNQPQHF. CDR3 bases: TGTGCCAGCAGGACAGGGGGCGCGGGCAATCAGCCCCAGCATTTT. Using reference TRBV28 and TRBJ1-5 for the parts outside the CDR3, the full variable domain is DVKVTQSSRYLVKRTGEKVFLECVQDMDHENMFWYRQDPGLGLRLIYFSYDVKMKEKGDIPEGYSVSREKKERFSLILESASTNQTSMYLCASRTGGAGNQPQHFGDGTRLSIL.

Written as DNA, the CDR3 is TGTGCCAGCTCACCTTATTCGTACCAAGAGACCCAGTACTTC. Its protein is CASSPYSYQETQYF. The rearrangement uses TRBV18 and TRBJ2-5; D call uncertain. Germline CDR1 reads KGHSH; CDR2 reads LQKENI. The CDR3 runs 14 residues. The V gene lost 3 bases and the J gene lost 0 bases, with 8 bases spanning the gap.

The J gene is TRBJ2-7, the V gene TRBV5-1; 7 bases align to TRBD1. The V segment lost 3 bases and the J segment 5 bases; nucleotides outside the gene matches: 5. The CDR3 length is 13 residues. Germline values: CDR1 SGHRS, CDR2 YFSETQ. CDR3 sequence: CASSYDRDHEQYF. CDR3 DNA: TGCGCCAGCAGCTACGACAGGGACCACGAGCAGTACTTC.

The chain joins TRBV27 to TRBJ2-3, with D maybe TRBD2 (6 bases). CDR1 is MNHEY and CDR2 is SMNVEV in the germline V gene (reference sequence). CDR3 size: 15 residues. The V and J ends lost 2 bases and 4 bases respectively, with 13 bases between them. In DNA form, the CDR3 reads TGTGCCAGCAGTTTAACTAGCCTTGAGGCAGATACGCAGTATTTT. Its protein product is CASSLTSLEADTQYF.